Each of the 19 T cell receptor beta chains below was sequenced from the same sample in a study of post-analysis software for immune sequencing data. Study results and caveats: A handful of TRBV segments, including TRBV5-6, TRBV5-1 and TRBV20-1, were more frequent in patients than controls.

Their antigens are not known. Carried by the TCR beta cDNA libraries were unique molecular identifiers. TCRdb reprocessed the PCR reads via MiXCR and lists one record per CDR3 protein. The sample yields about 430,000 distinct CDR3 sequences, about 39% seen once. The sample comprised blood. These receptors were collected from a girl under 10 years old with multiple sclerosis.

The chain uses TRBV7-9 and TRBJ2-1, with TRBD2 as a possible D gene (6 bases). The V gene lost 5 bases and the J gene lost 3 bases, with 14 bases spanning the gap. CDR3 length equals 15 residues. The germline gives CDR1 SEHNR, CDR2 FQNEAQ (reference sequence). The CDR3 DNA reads TGTGCCAGCAGCCCTTGGGACTCTATCTACAATGAGCAGTTCTTC. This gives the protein CASSPWDSIYNEQFF.

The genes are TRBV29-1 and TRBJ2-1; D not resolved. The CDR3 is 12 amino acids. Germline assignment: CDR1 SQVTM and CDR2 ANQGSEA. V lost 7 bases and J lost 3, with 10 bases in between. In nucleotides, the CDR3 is TGCAGCGGTCGGAGTTTCTACAATGAGCAGTTCTTC. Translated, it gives CSGRSFYNEQFF.

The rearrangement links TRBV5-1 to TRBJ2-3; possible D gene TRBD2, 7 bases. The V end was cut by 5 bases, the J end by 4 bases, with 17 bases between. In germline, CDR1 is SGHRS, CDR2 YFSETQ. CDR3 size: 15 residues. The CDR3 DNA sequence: TGCGCCAGCAGGGCGACCCGGGGGGCGGCAGATACGCAGTATTTT. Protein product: CASRATRGAADTQYF.

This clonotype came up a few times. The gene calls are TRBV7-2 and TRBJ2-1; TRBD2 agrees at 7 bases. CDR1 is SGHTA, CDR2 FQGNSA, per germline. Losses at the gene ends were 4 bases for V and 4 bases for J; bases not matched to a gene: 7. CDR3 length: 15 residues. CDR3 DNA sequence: TGTGCCAGCAGCTGGGGGGAGGGGAGGTACAATGAGCAGTTCTTC. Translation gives CASSWGEGRYNEQFF.

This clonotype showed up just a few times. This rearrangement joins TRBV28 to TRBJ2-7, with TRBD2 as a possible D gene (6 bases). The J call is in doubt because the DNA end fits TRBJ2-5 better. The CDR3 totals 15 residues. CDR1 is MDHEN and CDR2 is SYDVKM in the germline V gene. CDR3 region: CASQPGLQEGETQYF. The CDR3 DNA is TGTGCCAGCCAACCGGGACTTCAAGAGGGGGAGACCCAGTACTTC.

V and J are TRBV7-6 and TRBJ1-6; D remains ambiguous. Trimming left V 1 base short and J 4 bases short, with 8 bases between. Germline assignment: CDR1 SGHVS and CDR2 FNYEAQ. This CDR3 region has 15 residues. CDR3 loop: CASSLVGFYNSPLHF. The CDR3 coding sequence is TGTGCCAGCAGCTTAGTGGGGTTTTATAATTCACCCCTCCACTTT.

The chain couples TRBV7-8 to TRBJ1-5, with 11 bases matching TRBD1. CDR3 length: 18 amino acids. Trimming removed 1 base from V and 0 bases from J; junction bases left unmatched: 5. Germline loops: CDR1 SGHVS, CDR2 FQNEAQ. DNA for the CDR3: TGTGCCAGCAGCTTAGGGGACAGGGGGGTTTATAGCAATCAGCCCCAGCATTTT. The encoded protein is CASSLGDRGVYSNQPQHF.

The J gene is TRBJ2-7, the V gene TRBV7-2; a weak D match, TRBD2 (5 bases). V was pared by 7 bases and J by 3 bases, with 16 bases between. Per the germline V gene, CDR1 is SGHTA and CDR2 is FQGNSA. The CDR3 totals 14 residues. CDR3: CASMLSVGDYEQYF. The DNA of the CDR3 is TGTGCCAGCATGCTGAGCGTGGGAGACTACGAGCAGTACTTC.

In nucleotides, the CDR3 is TGCGCCAGCAGCCTAGATAGTGGGGGTAACTATGGCTACACCTTC. This codes for CASSLDSGGNYGYTF. The chain is built from TRBV4-1 and TRBJ1-2; a weak D match, TRBD1 (5 bases). V was shortened by 4 bases and J by 1 base, with 13 bases between the two germline ends. CDR1 is MGHRA, CDR2 YSYEKL, per germline. This CDR3 spans 15 amino acids.

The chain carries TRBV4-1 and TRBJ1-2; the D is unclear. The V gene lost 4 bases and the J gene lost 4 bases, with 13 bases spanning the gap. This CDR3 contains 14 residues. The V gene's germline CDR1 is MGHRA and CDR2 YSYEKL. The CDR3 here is CASSPGRQFYGYTF. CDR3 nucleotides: TGCGCCAGCAGCCCCGGACGGCAGTTCTATGGCTACACCTTC.

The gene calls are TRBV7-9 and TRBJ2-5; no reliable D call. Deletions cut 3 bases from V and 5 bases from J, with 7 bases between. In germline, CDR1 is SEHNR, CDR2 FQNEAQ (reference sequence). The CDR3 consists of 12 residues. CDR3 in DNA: TGTGCCAGCAGCTTCGGCTTGGAGACCCAGTACTTC. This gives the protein CASSFGLETQYF.

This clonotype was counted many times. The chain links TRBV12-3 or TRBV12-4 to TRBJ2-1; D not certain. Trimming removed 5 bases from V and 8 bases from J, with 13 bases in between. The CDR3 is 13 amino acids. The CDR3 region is CASSPPRLDEQFF. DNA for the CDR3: TGTGCCAGCAGTCCGCCCCGGCTGGATGAGCAGTTCTTC.

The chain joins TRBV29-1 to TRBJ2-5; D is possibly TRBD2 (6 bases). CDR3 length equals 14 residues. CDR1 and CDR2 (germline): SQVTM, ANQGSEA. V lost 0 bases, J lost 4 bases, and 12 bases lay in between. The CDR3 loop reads CSVEEVGAGETQYF. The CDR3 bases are TGCAGCGTTGAAGAAGTGGGAGCGGGAGAGACCCAGTACTTC.

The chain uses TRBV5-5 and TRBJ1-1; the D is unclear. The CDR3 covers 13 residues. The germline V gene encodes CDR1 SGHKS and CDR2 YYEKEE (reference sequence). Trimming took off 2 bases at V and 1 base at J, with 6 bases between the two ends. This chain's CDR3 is CASSLRRNTEAFF. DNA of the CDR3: TGTGCCAGCAGCTTACGTAGGAACACTGAAGCTTTCTTT.

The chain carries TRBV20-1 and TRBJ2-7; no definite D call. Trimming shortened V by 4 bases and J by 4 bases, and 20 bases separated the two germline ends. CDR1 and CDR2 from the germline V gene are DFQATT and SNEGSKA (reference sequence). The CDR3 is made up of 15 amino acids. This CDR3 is CSATLKGTLPYEQYF. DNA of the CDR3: TGCAGTGCTACCTTAAAGGGTACGCTCCCTTACGAGCAGTACTTC.

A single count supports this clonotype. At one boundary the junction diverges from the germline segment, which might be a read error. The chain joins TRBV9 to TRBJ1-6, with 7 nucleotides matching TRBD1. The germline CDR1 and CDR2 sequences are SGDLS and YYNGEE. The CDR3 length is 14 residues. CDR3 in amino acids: CASSVGTEDSPPHF. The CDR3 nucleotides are TGTGCCAGCAGCGTCGGGACAGAAGATTCACCCCCCCACTTT.

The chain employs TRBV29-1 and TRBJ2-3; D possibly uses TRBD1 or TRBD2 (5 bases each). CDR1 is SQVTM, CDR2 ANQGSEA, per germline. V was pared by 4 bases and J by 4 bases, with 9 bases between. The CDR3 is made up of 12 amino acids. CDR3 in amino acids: CSVGMGADTQYF. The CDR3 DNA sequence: TGCAGCGTTGGTATGGGGGCAGATACGCAGTATTTT.

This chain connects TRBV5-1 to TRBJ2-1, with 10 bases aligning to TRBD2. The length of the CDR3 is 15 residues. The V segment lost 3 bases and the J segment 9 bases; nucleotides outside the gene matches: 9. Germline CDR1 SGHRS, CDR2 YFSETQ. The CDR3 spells CASSWLAGAGGEQFF. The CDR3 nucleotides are TGCGCCAGCAGCTGGCTAGCGGGGGCTGGAGGTGAGCAGTTCTTC.

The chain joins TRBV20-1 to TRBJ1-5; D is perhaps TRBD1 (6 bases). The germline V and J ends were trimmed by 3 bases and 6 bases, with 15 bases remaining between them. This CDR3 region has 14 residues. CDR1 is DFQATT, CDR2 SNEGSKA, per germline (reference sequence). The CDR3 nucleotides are TGCAGTGCTAGTTTCCCGAGGGGGTCTCAGCCCCAGCATTTT. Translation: CSASFPRGSQPQHF.